A selection of T cell receptor beta chains follows, all from one sample in a study of CD8 T cells in ankylosing spondylitis. A single record per CDR3 protein comes from TCRdb applying MiXCR to the 5' RACE reads. The table lists approximately 520,000 distinct CDR3 sequences, 5.3% of them singletons, with roughly 3.5% in the top ten. The sample taken for sequencing was blood, either unsorted or a sorted T cell fraction (not recorded which). Every receptor here comes from a male donor with ankylosing spondylitis. CDR3s include the opening cysteine and the closing phenylalanine or tryptophan. The D gene is left open where the match is weak. The listing skips clone size in some rows; elsewhere it reads once, few, many or a size class.

clone size | J gene | V gene | D gene | CDR3 DNA | CDR3 protein
few | TRBJ1-1 | TRBV9 | TRBD1 | TGTGCCAGCAGCGGGACTCCAGGGGGGATAAACACTGAAGCTTTCTTT | CASSGTPGGINTEAFF
NA | TRBJ2-7 | TRBV3-1 | TRBD2 | TGTGCCAGCAGCCGGACTAGCGGGATAACCCACTACGAGCAGTACTTC | CASSRTSGITHYEQYF
many | TRBJ1-3 | TRBV6-1 | NA | TGTGCCAGCAGCCGATTCTCTGGAAACACCATATATTTT | CASSRFSGNTIYF
many | TRBJ1-2 | TRBV6-1 | TRBD1 | TGTGCCAGCAGCCTCATGACGCGCAGGGGGCATGGCTACACCTTC | CASSLMTRRGHGYTF
many | TRBJ2-1 | TRBV4-3 | TRBD2 | TGCGCCAGCAGCCAAGATGGTAGCGCTAGCGGGGAAGACAATGAGCAGTTCTTC | CASSQDGSASGEDNEQFF
many | TRBJ2-2 | TRBV6-1 | NA | TGTGCCAGCAGGGGTAGCGCGAACACCGGGGAGCTGTTTTTT | CASRGSANTGELFF
many | TRBJ2-1 | TRBV29-1 | TRBD2 | TGCAGCGCCAAACCAAGACTAGCGGGAGGGAAGAATGAGCAGTTCTTC | CSAKPRLAGGKNEQFF
many | TRBJ1-6 | TRBV12-3/TRBV12-4 | NA | TGTGCCAGCAGTCCCCGGGCAGATGATAATTCACCCCTCCACTTT | CASSPRADDNSPLHF
few | TRBJ2-7 | TRBV5-1 | NA | TGCGCCAGCAGCCTGGTCTATCCCTACGAGCAGTACTTC | CASSLVYPYEQYF
many | TRBJ1-1 | TRBV4-1 | NA | TGCGCCAGCAGCCCTCCTTTGGACACTGAAGCTTTCTTT | CASSPPLDTEAFF
many | TRBJ1-2 | TRBV13 | NA | TGTGCCAGCAGCCTTGGGTTTAGGCCCGGCTATGGCTACACCTTC | CASSLGFRPGYGYTF
NA | TRBJ2-3 | TRBV6-2/TRBV6-3 | NA | TGTGCCAGCAGTTACTCGTTGTCCGATACGCAGTATTTT | CASSYSLSDTQYF
many | TRBJ1-4 | TRBV20-1 | NA | TGCAGTGCTATGGGACGGTTTAATGAAAAACTGTTTTTT | CSAMGRFNEKLFF
many | TRBJ2-2 | TRBV29-1 | NA | TGCAGCGCCAATAGGGCGAACACCGGGGAGCTGTTTTTT | CSANRANTGELFF
many | TRBJ2-1 | TRBV5-1 | NA | TGCGCCAGCAGCTTGGCCATGTCGGGCAAAATCTCCTACAATGAGCAGTTCTTC | CASSLAMSGKISYNEQFF
many | TRBJ1-1 | TRBV2 | NA | TGTGCCAGCAGGGGACCGCAGAACACTGAAGCTTTCTTT | CASRGPQNTEAFF
NA | TRBJ1-2 | TRBV7-6 | NA | TGTGCCAGCAGCTTAAGCCAGGAGGGGAGTGAAGGCTACACCTTC | CASSLSQEGSEGYTF
NA | TRBJ2-7 | TRBV7-9 | NA | TGTGCCAGGAGCTCCGGCCTGGACAGTTGGGGCTACGAGCAGTACTTC | CARSSGLDSWGYEQYF
many | TRBJ2-6 | TRBV20-1 | TRBD1 | TGCAGTGCTCCGGACAGGAATCCTAACTCTGGGGCCAACGTCCTGACTTTC | CSAPDRNPNSGANVLTF
NA | TRBJ2-3 | TRBV2 | NA | TGTGCCAGCAGTGAAGGGAGAGGAACAGATACGCAGTATTTT | CASSEGRGTDTQYF
many | TRBJ2-3 | TRBV12-3/TRBV12-4 | NA | TGTGCCAGCAGTTTAGGGCCTCAATCAGATACGCAGTATTTT | CASSLGPQSDTQYF
many | TRBJ1-2 | TRBV5-1 | NA | TGCGCCAGCAGCTTATCCGGGATCAACTATGGCTACACCTTC | CASSLSGINYGYTF